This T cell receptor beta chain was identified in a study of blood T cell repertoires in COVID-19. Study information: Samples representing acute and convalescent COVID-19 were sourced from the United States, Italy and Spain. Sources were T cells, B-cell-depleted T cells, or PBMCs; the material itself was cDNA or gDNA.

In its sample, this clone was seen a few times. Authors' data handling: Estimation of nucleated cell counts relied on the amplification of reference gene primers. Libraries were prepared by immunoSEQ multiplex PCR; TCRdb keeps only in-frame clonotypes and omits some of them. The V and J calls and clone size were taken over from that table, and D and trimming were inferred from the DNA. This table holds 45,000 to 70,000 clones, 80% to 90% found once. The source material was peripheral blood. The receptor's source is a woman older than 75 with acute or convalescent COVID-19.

The CDR3 is CASSYRGLDEKLFF. The CDR3 coding sequence is TGTGCCAGCAGTTACAGGGGGCTGGACGAAAAACTGTTTTTT. The J gene is TRBJ1-4, the V gene TRBV6-6; 7 nucleotides match TRBD1. The germline CDR1 and CDR2 sequences are MNHNY and SVGAGI (reference sequence). Trimming took 2 bases from V and 8 from J; bases not matched to a gene: 5. This CDR3 has 14 residues.